The present T cell receptor (beta chain) was sequenced within a study of T cells in Graves' hyperthyroidism and ophthalmopathy. Patients were excluded because of uncontrolled infection, other autoimmune disease, pregnancy or lactation. This clonotype turned up a few times. The source material, RNA transcripts, was used to amplify TCR beta CDR3 regions. The HTBI primer set served for first-round RT-PCR of the TCR CDR3. TCRdb re-analysed the multiplex PCR reads in MiXCR, keeping a single row per CDR3 protein. The table lists about 550,000 distinct CDR3 sequences, about 20% of them singletons. Trimming stripped 5 bases from V and 6 bases from J, with 13 bases between. The CDR3 is 14 amino acids. Germline values: CDR1 LNHDA, CDR2 SQIVND (reference sequence).

The J gene is TRBJ2-2, the V gene TRBV19, with D possibly matching TRBD1 (6 bases). The receptor was isolated from a man between 18 and 29 years old with Graves' hyperthyroidism. Source material: blood. As DNA, the CDR3 is TGTGCCAGTAGTCCAGGGGATACACCCGGGGAGCTGTTTTTT. Its translation is CASSPGDTPGELFF. Full variable domain (rest looked up from reference TRBV19 and TRBJ2-2): DGGITQSPKYLFRKEGQNVTLSCEQNLNHDAMYWYRQDPGQGLRLIYYSQIVNDFQKGDIAEGYSVSREKKESFPLTVTSAQKNPTAFYLCASSPGDTPGELFFGEGSRLTVL.